Shown below are 9 T cell receptor beta chains from a single sample sequenced in a study of blood T cell repertoires in COVID-19. Only in-frame clones appear in the TCRdb table, and some are missing; sequencing was by immunoSEQ multiplex PCR. The repertoire holds about 160,000 clones, with approximately 86% as singletons. Sequencing used peripheral blood. All receptors come from a man aged 50-59 years with active or convalescent COVID-19.

V usage is TRBV19 and J usage is TRBJ2-5; unclear D gene. Trimming cost V 3 bases and J 5 bases, with 10 bases left between them. Per the germline V gene, CDR1 is LNHDA and CDR2 is SQIVND (reference sequence). This CDR3 is 13 amino acids long. CDR3 protein: CASSIRVSETQYF. Here the CDR3 DNA reads TGTGCCAGTAGTATCCGGGTTTCGGAGACCCAGTACTTC.

The rearrangement joins TRBV5-5 to TRBJ2-3; 8 bases are a match to TRBD2. The CDR3 is 15 amino acids. With 2 bases clipped from V and 5 bases from J, the junction kept 7 bases outside the gene matches. Germline V lookup: CDR1 SGHKS, CDR2 YYEKEE (reference sequence). CDR3 loop: CASSFRPGGLDTQYF. CDR3 nucleotide sequence: TGTGCCAGCAGCTTTCGTCCGGGGGGGCTAGATACGCAGTATTTT.

The rearrangement uses TRBV29-1 and TRBJ2-3; D may be TRBD1 (5 bases). Germline V gene lookup returns CDR1 SQVTM and CDR2 ANQGSEA. The CDR3 loop spans 15 amino acids. Trimming cost V 4 bases and J 4 bases, with 18 bases left between them. DNA for the CDR3: TGCAGCGTTGCTGGACATCAGAACCCCTCAGATACGCAGTATTTT. Translating gives CSVAGHQNPSDTQYF.

This clone has only a few counts. The rearrangement links TRBV7-2 to TRBJ1-5; TRBD1 matches 9 bases. The CDR3 length is 14 residues. CDR1 and CDR2 (germline): SGHTA, FQGNSA. J gave up 5 bases and V 5 bases, and 4 bases lay outside the gene matches. CDR3 DNA: TGTGCCAGCAGCCAAGGGACAGGGTATCAGCCCCAGCATTTT. This sequence encodes CASSQGTGYQPQHF.

The chain couples TRBV4-2 to TRBJ1-1, with 11 bases identical to TRBD1. Trimming cost V 5 bases and J 4 bases; bases outside gene matches: 6. Germline V lookup: CDR1 LGHNA, CDR2 YNFKEQ. The CDR3 extends over 15 amino acids. As DNA, the CDR3 is TGTGCCAGCAGCACCCGGACAGGGGGCATCACTGAAGCTTTCTTT. Protein: CASSTRTGGITEAFF.

The chain combines TRBV4-3 with TRBJ1-4; 10 bases are shared with TRBD1. V was pared by 6 bases and J by 7 bases, with 2 bases of the junction left unmatched. The CDR3 sequence is 13 residues long. Germline-derived CDR1 and CDR2 are LGHNA and YSLEER. The CDR3 region is CASSRDRGEKLFF. Written as DNA, the CDR3 is TGCGCCAGCAGTCGGGACAGGGGTGAAAAACTGTTTTTT.

DNA for the CDR3: TGCGCCAGCAGCCTAGAGCGGGGGGGCCCCGAGACCCAGTACTTC. This encodes CASSLERGGPETQYF. J is TRBJ2-5 and V is TRBV4-3, with 10 bases matching TRBD2. The V gene's germline CDR1 is LGHNA and CDR2 YSLEER. The V segment lost 4 bases and the J segment 5 bases; nucleotides outside the gene matches: 7. This CDR3 has 15 residues.

The V call is TRBV2, the J call TRBJ2-7; TRBD2 matches at 13 bases. Germline CDR1 SNHLY, CDR2 FYNNEI. The CDR3 consists of 14 residues. V was pared by 6 bases and J by 3 bases, with 2 bases of the junction left unmatched. This CDR3 reads CASRRTSGGYEQYF. In nucleotides, the CDR3 is TGTGCCAGCAGGAGGACTAGCGGGGGCTACGAGCAGTACTTC.

The chain recombines TRBV6-2 or TRBV6-3 with TRBJ1-2; 7 nucleotides align to TRBD1. The length of the CDR3 is 15 residues. Germline CDR1 MNHEY, CDR2 SVGEGT. Trimming took 0 bases from V and 3 from J; bases not matched to a gene: 4. The CDR3 is CASSYSGTEYYGYTF. The DNA of the CDR3 is TGTGCCAGCAGTTACTCGGGGACAGAGTACTATGGCTACACCTTC.